These T cell receptor beta chains were read from a single sample in a study of blood T cell repertoires in COVID-19. Using immunoSEQ multiplex PCR, the repertoire was profiled, and TCRdb retains in-frame clones only, with some absent. The sample has under 90,000 clones, roughly 76% seen once. Sequenced input: peripheral blood. The receptor set was obtained from a woman at least 80 years old with active or convalescent COVID-19. Both conserved end residues are part of each CDR3. D genes are given only for firm matches. Not every row has a clone size; where given, it reads once, few, many or a size class.

V gene	clone size	D gene	J gene	CDR3 DNA	CDR3 protein
TRBV19	-	-	TRBJ1-2	TGTGCCAGTAGTTCGGAGGCATTGGGTAACTATGGCTACACCTTC	CASSSEALGNYGYTF
TRBV7-9	-	TRBD1	TRBJ2-2	TGTGCCAGCAGTAGACAGGGGAGGACCGGGGAGCTGTTTTTT	CASSRQGRTGELFF
TRBV13	few	-	TRBJ1-3	TGTGCCAGCAGCATCAGGGGTCCGCCTGGAAACACCATATATTTT	CASSIRGPPGNTIYF
TRBV6-2/TRBV6-3	-	-	TRBJ2-7	TGTGCCAGCAGCTCCACAGTCATAGAGCAGTACTTC	CASSSTVIEQYF
TRBV28	-	-	TRBJ1-3	TGTGCCAGCAGTTTACGGGTCTCTGGAAACACCATATATTTT	CASSLRVSGNTIYF
TRBV28	-	TRBD2	TRBJ2-1	TGTGCCAGCAGTTTGGGGACTAGCGGATTCAATGAGCAGTTCTTC	CASSLGTSGFNEQFF
TRBV28	once	TRBD1	TRBJ1-3	TGTGCCAGCCGGGACAGGGTGCATCCCGGAAACACCATATATTTT	CASRDRVHPGNTIYF
TRBV6-5	-	TRBD1	TRBJ1-2	TGTGCCAGCAGACCCTCAGGGGGCGGAAACTATGGCTACACCTTC	CASRPSGGGNYGYTF
TRBV11-2	-	-	TRBJ1-5	TGTGCCAGCAGCTTAGGCAGGGGCGGTAGAAGCAATCAGCCCCAGCATTTT	CASSLGRGGRSNQPQHF
TRBV4-1	-	TRBD2	TRBJ2-3	TGCGCCAGCAGCCCAGGGGCGGGGGGCCGGACAGATACGCAGTATTTT	CASSPGAGGRTDTQYF
TRBV7-3	-	TRBD1	TRBJ2-7	TGTGCCAGCAGCTTTACAGGGGGCCACTACGAGCAGTACTTC	CASSFTGGHYEQYF
TRBV5-1	-	-	TRBJ2-1	TGCGCCAGCAGCGCCCAGGGCGCCGAGCAGTTCTTC	CASSAQGAEQFF
TRBV6-2/TRBV6-3	-	-	TRBJ1-1	TGTGCCAGCAGTCTAATTACAGGGTACACTGAAGCTTTCTTT	CASSLITGYTEAFF
TRBV4-2	-	-	TRBJ1-2	TGTGCCAGCAGCCAAGATCAGGAAATCATTGTTTTCTATGGCTACACCTTC	CASSQDQEIIVFYGYTF
TRBV7-9	-	-	TRBJ1-6	TGTGCCAGCAGCTTAGCGAAGAACGTCAGATACAATAATTCACCCCTCCACTTT	CASSLAKNVRYNNSPLHF
TRBV11-2	once	-	TRBJ1-5	TGTGCCAGCAGCTTTTCTGGGGACACCGGGCAGCCCCAGCATTTT	CASSFSGDTGQPQHF
TRBV10-3	few	-	TRBJ1-1	TGTGCCATCGGTTATTCCAGGGGTGAAGCTTTCTTT	CAIGYSRGEAFF
TRBV3-1/TRBV3-2	-	TRBD2	TRBJ2-7	TGTGCCAGCAGCGAACTAGCCGGGGGGGACTACGAGCAGTACTTC	CASSELAGGDYEQYF
TRBV6-1	-	-	TRBJ1-4	TGTGCCAGCAGTGAGCCGGGACTCGAAAAACTGTTTTTT	CASSEPGLEKLFF
TRBV28	-	-	TRBJ1-2	TGTGCCAGCAGACTCGGGGGAAGTGGCGGCTACACCTTC	CASRLGGSGGYTF
TRBV2	-	TRBD1	TRBJ1-2	TGTGCCAGCAGCGCCCGGCGGGACAGCCATGGCTACACCTTC	CASSARRDSHGYTF
TRBV29-1	once	-	TRBJ1-2	TGCAGCGTTGACCAGGGGCGTTCGTCTGGCTACACCTTC	CSVDQGRSSGYTF
TRBV19	once	TRBD1	TRBJ1-2	TGTGCCAGTACACAGGGGGCGCGGCTGCTCTATGGCTACACCTTC	CASTQGARLLYGYTF
TRBV6-8	-	-	TRBJ2-5	TGTGCCAGCAGTTACTCAAGAGGGGGGGGGACAGAGACCCAGTACTTC	CASSYSRGGGTETQYF
TRBV4-2	-	-	TRBJ1-1	TGTGCCAGCAGCCAGGGGCCGGTAGGGGACACTGAAGCTTTCTTT	CASSQGPVGDTEAFF
TRBV7-2	-	TRBD1	TRBJ2-7	TGTGCCAGCAGCTCCGGGACAGGGATGTCCTACGAGCAGTACTTC	CASSSGTGMSYEQYF
TRBV3-1/TRBV3-2	once	-	TRBJ2-7	TGTGCCAGCAGCCAGTCAGGGGAGGGCTCCTACGAGCAGTACTTC	CASSQSGEGSYEQYF